This T cell receptor (beta chain) was obtained from a study of beta chain features in type 1 diabetes. Overall study results and limits: All four CD4+ subsets from Type 1 diabetes patients carried moderately but significantly shorter TCRB CDR3s.

Expressed TCRB transcripts were sequenced because the isolated RNA had all been reverse transcribed beforehand. Repertoires were generated with immunoSEQ multiplex PCR, while TCRdb's copy carries only in-frame clones and drops some. The table shows about 140,000 clones, with 13% occurring only once. By way of CD45RO/CCR7/CD25/CD127/CD95/CD27, the CD4+ regulatory, stem cell-like memory, central memory and naive cells were sorted. Purities in excess of 95% were seen in all sorted populations. This clone has only a few counts. Its matching antigen is unknown. The CDR3 length is 14 residues. CDR1 GTSNPN and CDR2 SVGIG come from the germline V gene (reference sequence). The V end was cut by 3 bases, the J end by 1 base, with 12 bases between.

This TCR was recovered from a man aged 18 to 30 with type 1 diabetes. The sequencing sample was made of central memory CD4+ T cells from blood. The genes are TRBV30 and TRBJ1-1, with TRBD1 as a possible D gene (6 bases). The CDR3 protein is CAWRRDTENTEAFF. CDR3 sequence (DNA): TGTGCCTGGAGGCGGGACACGGAGAACACTGAAGCTTTCTTT.